The rows below give T cell receptor beta chains drawn from one sample of a study of identical twins. MiXCR, run by TCRdb on the 5' RACE reads, gives a single entry per CDR3 protein. This table has approximately 1.8 million distinct CDR3 sequences, around a third appearing once. Source material: cord blood. These receptor sequences come from a newborn girl in good health. Each CDR3 is given with its conserved first and last residue. The D gene is left open where the match is weak. Clone size is not always given. Where it is, it says once, few, many or a class for expanded clones.

v_gene: TRBV9
j_gene: TRBJ2-5
abundance: NA
d_gene: TRBD2
CDR3aa: CASSVLPVASGSDEQYF
CDR3nt: TGTGCCAGCAGCGTTCTCCCGGTGGCTAGCGGGAGCGATGAGCAGTACTTC

v_gene: TRBV27
j_gene: TRBJ1-2
abundance: few
d_gene: NA
CDR3aa: CASSPGRRFYGYTF
CDR3nt: TGTGCCAGCAGTCCGGGACGCCGGTTCTATGGCTACACCTTC

v_gene: TRBV7-9
j_gene: TRBJ1-2
abundance: NA
d_gene: NA
CDR3aa: CASSLSTVYGYTF
CDR3nt: TGTGCCAGCAGCTTATCTACAGTCTATGGCTACACCTTC

v_gene: TRBV20-1
j_gene: TRBJ2-3
abundance: few
d_gene: NA
CDR3aa: CSASSLANTQYF
CDR3nt: TGCAGTGCTAGCTCCCTAGCGAATACGCAGTATTTT

v_gene: TRBV10-3
j_gene: TRBJ1-1
abundance: few
d_gene: NA
CDR3aa: CAISSRGVTEAFF
CDR3nt: TGTGCCATCAGTAGCAGGGGAGTCACTGAAGCTTTCTTT

v_gene: TRBV5-1
j_gene: TRBJ1-1
abundance: few
d_gene: TRBD1
CDR3aa: CASSLDRGSPNTEAFF
CDR3nt: TGCGCCAGCAGTTTGGACAGGGGATCCCCGAACACTGAAGCTTTCTTT

v_gene: TRBV7-9
j_gene: TRBJ2-3
abundance: few
d_gene: TRBD2
CDR3aa: CASSFIAGGRNTQYF
CDR3nt: TGTGCCAGCAGCTTTATAGCGGGAGGAAGGAATACGCAGTATTTT

v_gene: TRBV7-2
j_gene: TRBJ2-1
abundance: NA
d_gene: NA
CDR3aa: CASSLVRGNWGNEQFF
CDR3nt: TGTGCCAGCAGCTTAGTTCGGGGGAACTGGGGCAATGAGCAGTTCTTC

v_gene: TRBV9
j_gene: TRBJ1-1
abundance: NA
d_gene: NA
CDR3aa: CASSVDARATEAFF
CDR3nt: TGTGCCAGCAGCGTAGACGCCAGGGCCACTGAAGCTTTCTTT

v_gene: TRBV13
j_gene: TRBJ2-1
abundance: NA
d_gene: TRBD2
CDR3aa: CASTLPSGVGNEQFF
CDR3nt: TGTGCCAGCACCCTCCCTAGCGGGGTCGGCAATGAGCAGTTCTTC

v_gene: TRBV20-1
j_gene: TRBJ2-7
abundance: few
d_gene: TRBD2
CDR3aa: CSALTSAPYEQYF
CDR3nt: TGCAGTGCACTTACTAGCGCCCCCTACGAGCAGTACTTC

v_gene: TRBV6-1
j_gene: TRBJ2-1
abundance: NA
d_gene: TRBD2
CDR3aa: CASSEIAGPYNEQFF
CDR3nt: TGTGCCAGCAGTGAGATAGCGGGTCCATACAATGAGCAGTTCTTC

v_gene: TRBV15
j_gene: TRBJ1-4
abundance: few
d_gene: NA
CDR3aa: CATSPREGMSEKLFF
CDR3nt: TGTGCCACCAGCCCCCGGGAGGGCATGAGTGAAAAACTGTTTTTT

v_gene: TRBV7-2
j_gene: TRBJ1-1
abundance: NA
d_gene: TRBD1
CDR3aa: CASSLEDTTGVEAFF
CDR3nt: TGTGCCAGCAGCTTAGAAGACACTACAGGGGTTGAAGCTTTCTTT

v_gene: TRBV2
j_gene: TRBJ2-7
abundance: NA
d_gene: NA
CDR3aa: CASNNRASYEQYF
CDR3nt: TGTGCCAGCAATAACAGGGCCTCCTACGAGCAGTACTTC

v_gene: TRBV10-3
j_gene: TRBJ1-4
abundance: few
d_gene: NA
CDR3aa: CAISNTATNEKLFF
CDR3nt: TGTGCCATCTCTAACACTGCAACTAATGAAAAACTGTTTTTT

v_gene: TRBV10-2
j_gene: TRBJ1-1
abundance: NA
d_gene: NA
CDR3aa: CASSSPRWDTEAFF
CDR3nt: TGCGCCAGCAGTTCTCCCAGGTGGGACACTGAAGCTTTCTTT

v_gene: TRBV6-5
j_gene: TRBJ1-5
abundance: NA
d_gene: NA
CDR3aa: CASSYRSWAGGNQPQHF
CDR3nt: TGTGCCAGCAGTTATCGTTCTTGGGCAGGGGGCAATCAGCCCCAGCATTTT

v_gene: TRBV6-5
j_gene: TRBJ2-3
abundance: few
d_gene: TRBD1
CDR3aa: CASRRTGKTDTQYF
CDR3nt: TGTGCCAGCAGGCGGACAGGGAAAACAGATACGCAGTATTTT

v_gene: TRBV30
j_gene: TRBJ1-4
abundance: few
d_gene: NA
CDR3aa: CAWRGHPATNEKLFF
CDR3nt: TGTGCCTGGAGGGGGCACCCTGCAACTAATGAAAAACTGTTTTTT

v_gene: TRBV29-1
j_gene: TRBJ1-1
abundance: few
d_gene: NA
CDR3aa: CSVRREGSQAFF
CDR3nt: TGCAGCGTTAGGAGGGAGGGGTCCCAAGCTTTCTTT

v_gene: TRBV27
j_gene: TRBJ2-7
abundance: NA
d_gene: TRBD2
CDR3aa: CASRNLRTSGSHEQYF
CDR3nt: TGTGCCAGCAGAAATTTACGGACTAGCGGGAGCCACGAGCAGTACTTC

v_gene: TRBV11-2
j_gene: TRBJ1-1
abundance: NA
d_gene: NA
CDR3aa: CASSLLSGHPNTEAFF
CDR3nt: TGTGCCAGCAGCTTATTATCGGGGCACCCGAACACTGAAGCTTTCTTT

v_gene: TRBV5-1
j_gene: TRBJ1-3
abundance: few
d_gene: NA
CDR3aa: CASSFDPPDTGPGNTIYF
CDR3nt: TGCGCCAGCAGCTTTGACCCGCCGGACACAGGCCCTGGAAACACCATATATTTT

v_gene: TRBV5-1
j_gene: TRBJ1-5
abundance: NA
d_gene: TRBD1
CDR3aa: CASSPSLDRANQPQHF
CDR3nt: TGCGCCAGCAGCCCCTCCCTTGACAGGGCTAATCAGCCCCAGCATTTT

v_gene: TRBV16
j_gene: TRBJ2-1
abundance: NA
d_gene: NA
CDR3aa: CASSPSWGVINEQFF
CDR3nt: TGTGCCAGCAGCCCATCGTGGGGAGTGATCAATGAGCAGTTCTTC

v_gene: TRBV6-1
j_gene: TRBJ1-1
abundance: NA
d_gene: NA
CDR3aa: CASSDFGAVGDTEAFF
CDR3nt: TGTGCCAGCAGTGACTTTGGGGCCGTCGGAGACACTGAAGCTTTCTTT

v_gene: TRBV20-1
j_gene: TRBJ2-7
abundance: few
d_gene: NA
CDR3aa: CSVSHETYEQYF
CDR3nt: TGCAGTGTGTCCCATGAGACCTACGAGCAGTACTTC

v_gene: TRBV28
j_gene: TRBJ1-1
abundance: few
d_gene: TRBD1
CDR3aa: CASSPMTGTNTEAFF
CDR3nt: TGTGCCAGCAGCCCGATGACAGGGACGAACACTGAAGCTTTCTTT

v_gene: TRBV4-1
j_gene: TRBJ1-1
abundance: NA
d_gene: TRBD1
CDR3aa: CASSQDGVAGGTEAFF
CDR3nt: TGCGCCAGCAGCCAAGATGGGGTGGCAGGGGGCACTGAAGCTTTCTTT

v_gene: TRBV20-1
j_gene: TRBJ1-1
abundance: NA
d_gene: TRBD1
CDR3aa: CSARDPGQGAGTEAFF
CDR3nt: TGCAGTGCTAGAGATCCCGGACAGGGGGCTGGCACTGAAGCTTTCTTT

v_gene: TRBV18
j_gene: TRBJ2-4
abundance: NA
d_gene: TRBD1
CDR3aa: CASSPMTGWDNIQYF
CDR3nt: TGTGCCAGCTCACCCATGACAGGGTGGGACAACATTCAGTACTTC

v_gene: TRBV7-8
j_gene: TRBJ2-7
abundance: few
d_gene: TRBD2
CDR3aa: CASSLTRGRGYEQYF
CDR3nt: TGTGCCAGCAGCTTAACCCGCGGGAGGGGCTACGAGCAGTACTTC

v_gene: TRBV20-1
j_gene: TRBJ2-3
abundance: NA
d_gene: NA
CDR3aa: CSATSRGTSTDTQYF
CDR3nt: TGCAGTGCTACTTCCCGGGGGACTAGCACAGATACGCAGTATTTT

v_gene: TRBV6-6
j_gene: TRBJ1-1
abundance: few
d_gene: NA
CDR3aa: CASSSSRPSEDTEAFF
CDR3nt: TGTGCCAGCAGTTCCAGTCGCCCGAGCGAGGACACTGAAGCTTTCTTT

v_gene: TRBV20-1
j_gene: TRBJ2-7
abundance: NA
d_gene: TRBD2
CDR3aa: CSAPPGLNEQYF
CDR3nt: TGCAGTGCTCCACCGGGACTAAATGAGCAGTACTTC

v_gene: TRBV7-2
j_gene: TRBJ1-6
abundance: NA
d_gene: NA
CDR3aa: CASTPLTGNSPLHF
CDR3nt: TGTGCCAGCACCCCTCTAACGGGGAATTCACCCCTCCACTTT

v_gene: TRBV20-1
j_gene: TRBJ2-7
abundance: NA
d_gene: NA
CDR3aa: CSASLLKTRPSYEQYF
CDR3nt: TGCAGTGCTAGTCTGCTGAAGACTAGACCCTCCTACGAGCAGTACTTC

v_gene: TRBV7-2
j_gene: TRBJ2-7
abundance: NA
d_gene: TRBD2
CDR3aa: CASSLRTSGDNEQYF
CDR3nt: TGTGCCAGCAGTCTCCGGACTAGCGGGGACAATGAGCAGTACTTC